This entry is about one TCR beta chain. This sample was taken from a study of T-cell reconstitution after alpha-beta-depleted transplantation in children. Preparing the TCRbeta library involved the use of unique molecular identifiers. TCRdb reprocessed the PCR reads via MiXCR and lists one record per CDR3 protein. The sample consists of 500,000 or so distinct CDR3 sequences, approximately 32% of them appearing once. This CDR3 spans 14 amino acids. V was clipped by 2 bases and J by 4 bases, with 9 bases between them. Germline loops: CDR1 SGHRS, CDR2 YFSETQ. The receptor's source is a human donor who donated a stem cell graft to a child with aplastic anemia. The sample here was PBMCs from the stem cell graft donor, taken from the stem cell graft. The genes are TRBV5-1 and TRBJ2-2, with a possible D match to TRBD2 (5 bases). The CDR3 here is CASSFRRPTGELFF. CDR3 DNA sequence: TGCGCCAGCAGCTTCCGGAGGCCCACCGGGGAGCTGTTTTTT.